This is a list of T cell receptor beta chains from one sample in a study of CD8+CD57+ T cells in acquired aplastic anemia. TCRdb reprocessed the reads with MiXCR, giving one entry per CDR3 protein. The data contain hundreds of thousands of distinct CDR3 sequences, about two thirds of them singletons. Sequencing was carried out using sorted CD4+, CD8+, or CD8+CD57+ T cells (not recorded which) from PBMCs. The receptor source for this set is a human donor in good health, serving as a control. Both conserved end residues are part of each CDR3. The order of the fields is D gene, V gene, clone size, J gene, CDR3 protein, CDR3 DNA. The D gene is left open where the match is weak. Clone size, where shown, is once, few, many, or a class for clones that have expanded.

.,TRBV19,.,TRBJ1-5,CASSSLTELWFQHF,TGTGCCAGTAGTTCCCTGACAGAGCTTTGGTTCCAGCATTTT
.,TRBV25-1,few,TRBJ2-7,CASSQGKYEQYF,TGTGCCAGCAGCCAGGGCAAATACGAGCAGTACTTC
TRBD2,TRBV5-1,.,TRBJ2-5,CASSLERGETQYF,TGCGCCAGCAGCTTGGAGCGGGGGGAGACCCAGTACTTC
TRBD1,TRBV19,.,TRBJ1-6,CASSTTPGQGYNSPLHF,TGTGCCAGTAGTACTACGCCGGGACAGGGATATAATTCACCCCTCCACTTT
.,TRBV12-5,once,TRBJ1-3,CASAVGGRLSGNTIYF,TGTGCTAGTGCCGTCGGGGGGAGACTCTCTGGAAACACCATATATTTT
.,TRBV10-3,.,TRBJ2-1,CATSDLSWRVASYNEQFF,TGTGCCACCAGTGACTTGTCGTGGAGGGTAGCGAGCTACAATGAGCAGTTCTTC
.,TRBV7-9,.,TRBJ2-7,CASSLAATASYEPYF,TGTGCCAGCAGCTTAGCCGCAACGGCTTCATACGAGCCGTACTTC
.,TRBV20-1,.,TRBJ1-1,CSARPGYPETEAFF,TGCAGTGCTAGACCGGGCTATCCGGAGACTGAAGCTTTCTTT
.,TRBV7-2,once,TRBJ1-2,CASSTRGGPTSYSF,TGTGCCAGCAGCACGAGGGGGGGTCCTACAAGCTACAGCTTC
.,TRBV7-3,.,TRBJ2-5,CASSAGQGGSAKYF,TGTGCCAGCAGCGCGGGGCAGGGGGGCAGCGCGAAGTACTTC
TRBD1,TRBV20-1,many,TRBJ2-2,CSARDPPGGATGELFF,TGCAGTGCTAGAGATCCCCCAGGGGGCGCCACCGGGGAGCTGTTTTTT
.,TRBV29-1,few,TRBJ2-5,CSVDGQRVQETQYF,TGCAGCGTTGATGGCCAGCGGGTCCAAGAGACCCAGTACTTC
.,TRBV20-1,.,TRBJ2-1,CSAREGGRQDEQFF,TGCAGTGCTCGCGAGGGGGGGCGGCAAGATGAGCAGTTCTTC
.,TRBV5-5,.,TRBJ1-1,CASSRLGLTEAFF,TGTGCCAGCAGCAGACTGGGTCTCACTGAAGCTTTCTTT
.,TRBV19,.,TRBJ1-6,CASSLGRGANSPLPF,TGTGCCAGCAGTTTAGGGAGGGGGGCTAATTCTCCCCTCCCCTTT
.,TRBV5-1,.,TRBJ2-7,CASSLKGTDYEQYF,TGTGCCAGCAGCTTGAAGGGCACAGATTACGAGCAGTACTTC
.,TRBV20-1,.,TRBJ1-6,CSSTTGRTGKPPLHF,TGCAGCTCAACGACAGGCCGAACGGGCAAACCACCCCTCCACTTT
.,TRBV6-1,many,TRBJ2-7,CASWAGFHEQYF,TGTGCCAGCTGGGCAGGGTTCCACGAGCAGTACTTC
.,TRBV20-1,.,TRBJ1-2,CSASAAPAGGYTF,TGCAGTGCTAGCGCCGCGCCGGCGGGAGGCTACACCTTC
.,TRBV9,.,TRBJ2-6,CASSPRADPYYVLTF,TGTGCCAGCAGCCCTCGGGCGGATCCTTACTATGTCTTGACTTTC
TRBD1,TRBV10-2,.,TRBJ1-2,CATSDPDRVGGHTF,TGCGCCACCAGTGACCCTGACAGGGTAGGAGGCCACACCTTC
.,TRBV20-1,many,TRBJ1-1,CSATLRNTEAFF,TGCAGTGCCACCCTTCGGAACACTGAAGCTTTCTTT
TRBD1,TRBV29-1,few,TRBJ1-2,CSPATGNYGYTF,TGCAGCCCAGCGACAGGGAACTATGGCTACACCTTC
.,TRBV20-1,.,TRBJ1-1,CSARDYKENTEAFF,TGCAGTGCTAGAGATTATAAGGAAAACACTGAAGCTTTCTTT
.,TRBV10-3,.,TRBJ2-5,CAISAPIWARETQAF,TGTGCCATCAGTGCCCCGATATGGGCACGAGAGACTCAGGCCTTC
.,TRBV20-1,.,TRBJ2-3,CSATAKQALTQYF,TGCAGTGCTACCGCCAAGCAGGCACTCACGCAGTATTTT
TRBD2,TRBV19,.,TRBJ2-1,CASSIWRGGPYNEQFF,TGTGCCAGTAGTATCTGGCGGGGGGGCCCCTACAATGAGCAGTTCTTC
.,TRBV7-3,.,TRBJ2-3,CASSDNGHRPQYF,TGTGCCAGCAGCGATAACGGACATCGGCCTCAGTATTTT
.,TRBV7-3,.,TRBJ2-2,CASRTGGAEDTQYLFF,TGTGCCAGTAGGACTGGCGGGGCGGAAGATACGCAGTATCTGTTTTTT
TRBD1,TRBV7-2,.,TRBJ1-1,CASSIGTDQETQF,TGTGCCAGCAGCATCGGGACAGACCAAGAGACCCAGTTT
TRBD1,TRBV2,few,TRBJ2-7,CASSVGTGVYEEQYF,TGTGCCAGCAGTGTTGGGACAGGAGTGTACGAAGAGCAGTACTTC
TRBD2,TRBV18,few,TRBJ2-2,CASSPQGLDTGELFF,TGTGCCAGCTCACCTCAGGGACTAGACACCGGGGAGCTGTTTTTT
.,TRBV7-2,.,TRBJ1-4,CASSSEKGSENLFF,TGTGCCAGCAGTTCAGAGAAGGGGTCTGAAAACCTGTTTTTT
.,TRBV20-1,once,TRBJ1-2,CSASFGNTMCYTF,TGCAGTGCTAGCTTCGGTAACACCATGTGCTACACCTTC
TRBD1,TRBV7-2,.,TRBJ2-7,CASSSTGPDSYEQYF,TGCGCCAGCAGCTCGACAGGGCCGGACTCCTACGAGCAGTACTTC
TRBD2,TRBV20-1,.,TRBJ2-3,CSAFSGGFVGTQYF,TGCAGTGCCTTTAGCGGGGGCTTCGTCGGTACGCAGTATTTT
.,TRBV12-3/TRBV12-4,many,TRBJ2-1,CASSFMNNEQFF,TGTGCCAGCAGTTTTATGAACAATGAGCAGTTCTTC
.,TRBV7-3,many,TRBJ1-2,CASSANGRNYGYTF,TGTGCCAGCAGCGCAAACGGACGGAACTATGGCTACACCTTC
TRBD2,TRBV20-1,.,TRBJ2-5,CSARIPSGGVF,TGCAGTGCCCGCATTCCTTCGGGGGGAGTTTTC
.,TRBV5-1,.,TRBJ1-2,CAGWKGENIHGYTF,TGTGCCGGCTGGAAAGGGGAGAATATTCATGGCTACACCTTC
.,TRBV7-2,many,TRBJ1-2,CASSLNLGGLGYGYTF,TGTGCCAGCAGCTTAAATTTAGGAGGTTTGGGCTATGGCTACACCTTC
.,TRBV5-4,.,TRBJ1-1,CASSLDARNTEAFF,TGTGCCAGCAGCTTGGATGCGAGGAACACTGAAGCTTTCTTT
TRBD1,TRBV7-3,.,TRBJ1-1,CASSRTGAGEKAFF,TGTGCCAGCAGCCGGACAGGGGCGGGAGAGAAAGCTTTCTTT
.,TRBV7-2,.,TRBJ1-2,CASSFDLSGGYSIF,TGTGCCAGCAGCTTCGACTTGAGCGGTGGCTACTCCATCTTC
TRBD2,TRBV5-8,.,TRBJ2-7,CASSFSGEGEQYF,TGTGCCAGCAGTTTTTCGGGGGAGGGGGAGCAGTACTTC
TRBD1,TRBV9,.,TRBJ2-7,CASSTTGQGNYEQYF,TGTGCCAGCAGCACTACAGGACAGGGGAACTACGAGCAGTACTTC
TRBD1,TRBV7-3,.,TRBJ2-2,CASSSTGGSTGELFF,TGTGCCAGCAGCTCGACAGGGGGCAGTACCGGGGAGCTGTTTTTT
.,TRBV10-1,.,TRBJ1-1,CASSEANRLEGTAYF,TGTGCCAGCAGCGAAGCGAACCGGTTGGAAGGAACGGCTTACTTT
.,TRBV25-1,.,TRBJ2-1,CAMRSVSAGANEQFF,TGTGCCATGAGAAGCGTGTCCGCTGGCGCCAATGAGCAGTTCTTC
.,TRBV7-2,.,TRBJ1-5,CASSFRGALGQPQF,TGTGCCAGCAGCTTCCGGGGGGCGCTGGGTCAGCCCCAGTTT
.,TRBV7-2,.,TRBJ1-2,CASSLWDVGGYTF,TGTGCCAGCAGTTTATGGGACGTTGGGGGCTACACCTTC
TRBD1,TRBV5-4,.,TRBJ1-2,CASSLETQGARYGYTF,TGTGCCAGCAGCTTGGAGACCCAGGGGGCGCGATATGGCTACACCTTC
.,TRBV20-1,.,TRBJ2-5,CSASYSSYGRETQYF,TGCAGTGCTAGCTACAGCTCCTACGGGCGGGAGACCCAGTACTTC